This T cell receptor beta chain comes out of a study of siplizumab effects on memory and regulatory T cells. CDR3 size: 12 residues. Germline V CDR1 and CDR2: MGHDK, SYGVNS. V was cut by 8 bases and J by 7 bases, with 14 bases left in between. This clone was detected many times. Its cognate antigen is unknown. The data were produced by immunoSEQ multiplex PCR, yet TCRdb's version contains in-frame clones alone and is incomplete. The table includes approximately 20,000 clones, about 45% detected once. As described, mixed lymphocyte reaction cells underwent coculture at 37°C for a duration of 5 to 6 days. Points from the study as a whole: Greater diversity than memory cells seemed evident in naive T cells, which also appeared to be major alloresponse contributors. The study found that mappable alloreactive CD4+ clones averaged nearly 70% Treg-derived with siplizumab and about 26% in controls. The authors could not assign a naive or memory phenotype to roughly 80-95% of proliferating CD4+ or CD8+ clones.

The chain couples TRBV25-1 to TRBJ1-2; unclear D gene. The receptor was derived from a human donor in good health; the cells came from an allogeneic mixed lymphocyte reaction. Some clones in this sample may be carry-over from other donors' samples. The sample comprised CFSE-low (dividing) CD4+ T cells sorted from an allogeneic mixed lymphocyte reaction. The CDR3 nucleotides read TGTGCCAGCCGGCCGGCAGGCGGTGGCTACACCTTC. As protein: CASRPAGGGYTF.